This TCR delta chain was captured in a study of γδ T cells in repeated Plasmodium falciparum infection. Regarding the study as a whole: Vdelta2-negative gammadelta repertoires appeared less diverse and less shared in Malian than Australian children.

In its sample, this clone was seen many times. Its antigen is unidentified. Being one base from a much bigger clone, this may be a read error. Germline V gives CDR1 TSWWSYY, CDR2 QGS. The CDR3 has 27 residues. Gammadelta T cells were flow-sorted from PBMC into Vgamma9/Vdelta2+ and Vdelta2-negative populations for bulk analysis. TCRdb made new clone calls on the multiplex PCR reads using CATT. The data show approximately 60,000 delta-chain clones, over 1.5% seen once. The sequenced sample was gamma-delta T cells from blood. The source is a pool of human donors (malaria-infected and uninfected, not separated). This chain uses TRDV1 with TRDJ3; either TRDD2 or TRDD3 may fit D (5 bases each). The CDR3 DNA is TGTGCTCTTGGGGTCCTCACTACCTACCGTGCGTGGCGGATAGACGGAATAACCTCCTGGGACACCCGACATATGTTTTTC. Protein product: CALGVLTTYRAWRIDGITSWDTRHMFF.